This is a list of T cell receptor beta chains from one sample in a study of Ad26.COV2.S vaccination and SARS-CoV-2 variants. The method was immunoSEQ multiplex PCR; TCRdb's version includes in-frame clones alone and lacks a portion of them. The data contain about 450,000 clones, roughly nine tenths of them singletons. The sequences come from peripheral blood, collected in a trial of Ad26.COV2.S vaccine versus placebo. The receptors derive from a person aged 18-60 years who received the Ad26.COV2.S COVID-19 vaccine or a placebo. Each CDR3 is given with its conserved first and last residue. D genes are given only for firm matches. Expanded clones get a size class; other rows say once, few or many, or leave the size out.

d_call j_call v_call clone_size cdr3_nt cdr3_aa
TRBD1 TRBJ2-1 TRBV6-2/TRBV6-3 once TGTGCCAGCAGTTTTACAGGGGGCTACAACAATGAGCAGTTCTTC CASSFTGGYNNEQFF
. TRBJ2-2 TRBV21-1 . TGTGCCAGCAGCCGTTCTAGCGGGACAAAAGACACCGGGGAGCTGTTTTTT CASSRSSGTKDTGELFF
. TRBJ2-1 TRBV4-2 . TGTGCCAGCAGCCTATTATTAGCTGACTCCTACAATGAGCAGTTCTTC CASSLLLADSYNEQFF
TRBD1 TRBJ2-7 TRBV18 . TGTGCCAGCTCATGGGGACAGGGTTTATCCGAGCAGTACTTC CASSWGQGLSEQYF
. TRBJ1-1 TRBV21-1 . TGTGCCAGCACCCCCGGGGGGAAAGCTTTCTTT CASTPGGKAFF
. TRBJ1-6 TRBV30 . TGTGCCTGGGAACCACCGGGGCCGGGTGTGTTGTCACCCCTCCACTTT CAWEPPGPGVLSPLHF
. TRBJ1-2 TRBV9 . TGTGCCAGCAGTCGGGATCAACACCACCTCTATGGCTACACCTTC CASSRDQHHLYGYTF
. TRBJ2-7 TRBV19 . TGTGCCAGTAGTAACACTAGAGGCTACGAGCAGTACTTC CASSNTRGYEQYF
. TRBJ2-1 TRBV18 . TGTGCCAGCTCACCTGCCGGTAATGAGCAGTTCTTC CASSPAGNEQFF
TRBD2 TRBJ2-3 TRBV7-9 . TGTGCCAGCAGCTTCGTCCTGGGACTAGCGGACAACACAGATACGCAGTATTTT CASSFVLGLADNTDTQYF
. TRBJ1-2 TRBV6-4 . TGTGCCAGCAGTGACGACGCGAATAGAGGCTATGGCTACACCTTC CASSDDANRGYGYTF
. TRBJ1-1 TRBV5-1 . TGCGCCAGCAGCTGGGACGGATTGAACACTGAAGCTTTCTTT CASSWDGLNTEAFF
TRBD1 TRBJ1-5 TRBV27 . TGTGCCAGCAGTCTCGGCCCGGGACAGGGGGCGCGGGTCAATCAGCCCCAGCATTTT CASSLGPGQGARVNQPQHF
. TRBJ2-3 TRBV5-1 . TGCGCCAGCAGCTTGGGGACGTTAATTCGAGATACGCAGTATTTT CASSLGTLIRDTQYF
TRBD1 TRBJ1-2 TRBV15 . TGTGCCACCAGCGCGGGACAGGGGGGCTATGGCTACACCTTC CATSAGQGGYGYTF
. TRBJ1-3 TRBV7-2 . TGTGCCAGCAGCTTAGCAAGGCAGTTTGGGGACACCATATATTTT CASSLARQFGDTIYF
. TRBJ1-2 TRBV29-1 once TGCAGCGTTGAAGATAGGACTAACTATGGCTACACCTTC CSVEDRTNYGYTF
. TRBJ1-5 TRBV21-1 . TGTGCCAGCAGCTCCCCCCAGCCCCAGCATTTT CASSSPQPQHF